Listed here is a single TCR beta chain. Antigen unknown. The CDR3 has 12 amino acids. V was cut by 6 bases and J by 2 bases, with 8 bases left in between. Germline CDR1 is SGHVS and CDR2 is FQNEAQ. TCRdb's copy holds only in-frame clones and misses some; the assay was immunoSEQ multiplex PCR. The sample lists about 130,000 clones, about 87% occurring once. These data are taken from a study of T cell responses to AZD1222 COVID-19 vaccine. General study findings and limits: Reportedly, nearly half of unique spike TCRs recognized epitopes outside B.1.351/B.1.1.7 mutations. The donor cohort was predominantly white British with a female majority, and clonal diversity may have been underestimated. Baseline antibody screening turned up just 6 or 7 seropositive AZD1222 recipients.

This receptor was obtained from an adult in good health. The rearrangement uses TRBV7-8 and TRBJ2-7, with unresolved D. The source was peripheral blood, collected on day 0 of AZD1222 vaccination. DNA of the CDR3: TGTGCCAGCAGTTCGGGCCCCTACGAGCAGTACTTC. As protein: CASSSGPYEQYF.